This T cell receptor beta chain stems from a study of shared clonotypes between healthy human individuals. Clones were read by immunoSEQ multiplex PCR, and TCRdb kept only the in-frame ones, dropping some. The repertoire holds about 100,000 clones, about 66% seen once, with approximately 23% in the top ten. The study enrolled healthy HIV-negative adults without recent acute infections or vaccinations as donors. As for this clone: Its antigen is currently unknown.

Study-wide results and limits: It was the non-shared clonotypes that had lower generation probabilities than clonotypes shared by all four donors.

Sequenced: memory CD8+ T cells sorted from blood. Regarding subset: CD45RO+ cells pooled with CCR7-negative TemRA cells. This TCR was recovered from a woman in her twenties or thirties in good health.

The CDR3 loop reads CASSLGSSTPHGYTF. The CDR3 nucleotides read TGCGCCAGCAGCTTGGGTTCTTCCACGCCCCATGGCTACACCTTC. This chain joins TRBV5-1 and TRBJ1-2; no reliable D call. The CDR3 has 15 residues. Deletions cut 0 bases from V and 6 bases from J, with 15 bases between. The germline V gene has CDR1 SGHRS and CDR2 YFSETQ.